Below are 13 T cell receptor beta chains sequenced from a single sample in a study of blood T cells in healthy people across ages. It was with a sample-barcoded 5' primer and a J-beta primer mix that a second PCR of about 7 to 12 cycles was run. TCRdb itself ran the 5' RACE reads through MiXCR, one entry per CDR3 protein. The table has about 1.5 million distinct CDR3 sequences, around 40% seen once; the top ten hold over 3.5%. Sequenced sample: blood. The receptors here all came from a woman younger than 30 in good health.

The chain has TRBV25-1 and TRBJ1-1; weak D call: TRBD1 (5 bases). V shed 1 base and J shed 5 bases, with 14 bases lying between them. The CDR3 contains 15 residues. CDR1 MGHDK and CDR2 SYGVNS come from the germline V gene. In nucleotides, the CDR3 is TGTGCCAGCAGTGAATGGGACGGAGGGGATACTGAAGCTTTCTTT. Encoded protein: CASSEWDGGDTEAFF.

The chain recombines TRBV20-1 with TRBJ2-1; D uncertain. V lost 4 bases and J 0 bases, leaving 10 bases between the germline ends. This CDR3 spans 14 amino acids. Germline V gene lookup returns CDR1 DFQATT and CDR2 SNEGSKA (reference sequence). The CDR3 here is CSAMSFSSYNEQFF. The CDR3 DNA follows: TGCAGTGCTATGTCCTTTAGCTCCTACAATGAGCAGTTCTTC.

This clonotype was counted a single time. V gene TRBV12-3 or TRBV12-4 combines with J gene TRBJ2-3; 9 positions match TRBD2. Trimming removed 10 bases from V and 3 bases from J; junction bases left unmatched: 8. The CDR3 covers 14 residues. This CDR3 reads CATYLAGGTDTQYF. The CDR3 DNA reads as TGTGCCACTTACTTGGCGGGGGGGACAGATACGCAGTATTTT.

The CDR3 region has the DNA TGTGCCAGTCAGAAAGGGACCTACGAGCAGTACTTC. This sequence encodes CASQKGTYEQYF. V gene TRBV12-3 or TRBV12-4 combines with J gene TRBJ2-7; D unclear. The CDR3 extends over 12 amino acids. V shed 9 bases and J shed 2 bases, with 11 bases lying between them.

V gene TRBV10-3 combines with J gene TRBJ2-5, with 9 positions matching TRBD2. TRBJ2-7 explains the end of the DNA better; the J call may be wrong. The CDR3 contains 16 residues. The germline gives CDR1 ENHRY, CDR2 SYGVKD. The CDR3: CAISETVSGSSYEQYF. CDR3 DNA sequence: TGTGCCATCAGTGAGACAGTTAGCGGGAGTAGTTACGAGCAGTACTTC.

In nucleotides, the CDR3 is TGCGCCAGCAGCCAAGATGTCAGGTTAAATGAAAAACTGTTTTTT. The encoded protein is CASSQDVRLNEKLFF. The chain has TRBV4-3 and TRBJ1-4; no definite D call. The length of the CDR3 is 15 residues. The V and J ends lost 0 bases and 5 bases respectively, with 10 bases between them. CDR1 is LGHNA, CDR2 YSLEER, per germline.

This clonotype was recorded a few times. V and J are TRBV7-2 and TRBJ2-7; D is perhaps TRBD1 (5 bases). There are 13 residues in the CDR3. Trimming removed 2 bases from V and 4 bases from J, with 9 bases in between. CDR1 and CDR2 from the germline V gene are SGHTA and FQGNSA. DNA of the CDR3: TGTGCCAGCAGCTTATTAAAGGGGTACGAGCAGTACTTC. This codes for CASSLLKGYEQYF. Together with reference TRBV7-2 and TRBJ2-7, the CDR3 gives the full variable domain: GAGVSQSPSNKVTEKGKDVELRCDPISGHTALYWYRQSLGQGLEFLIYFQGNSAPDKSGLPSDRFSAERTGGSVSTLTIQRTQQEDSAVYLCASSLLKGYEQYFGPGTRLTVT.

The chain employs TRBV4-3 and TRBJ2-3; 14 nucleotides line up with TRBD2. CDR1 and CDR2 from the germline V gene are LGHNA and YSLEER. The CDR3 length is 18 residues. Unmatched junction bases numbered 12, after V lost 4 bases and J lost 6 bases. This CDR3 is CASSRRTAWTSGRDTQYF. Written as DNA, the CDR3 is TGCGCCAGCAGCCGAAGGACTGCTTGGACTAGCGGGAGGGATACGCAGTATTTT.

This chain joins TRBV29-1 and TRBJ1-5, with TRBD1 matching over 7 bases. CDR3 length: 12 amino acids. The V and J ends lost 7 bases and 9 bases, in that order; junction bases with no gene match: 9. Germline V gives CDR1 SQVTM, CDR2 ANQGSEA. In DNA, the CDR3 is TGCAGCGGACAGGGCAGTTTTTCGCCCCAGCATTTT. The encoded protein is CSGQGSFSPQHF.

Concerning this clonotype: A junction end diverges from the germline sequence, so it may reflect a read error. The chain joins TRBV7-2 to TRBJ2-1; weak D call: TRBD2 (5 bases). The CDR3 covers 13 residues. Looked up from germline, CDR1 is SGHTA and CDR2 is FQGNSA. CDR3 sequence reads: CASSSRTGNGQFF. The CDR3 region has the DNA TGTGCCAGCAGCTCACGGACGGGGAATGGGCAGTTCTTC.

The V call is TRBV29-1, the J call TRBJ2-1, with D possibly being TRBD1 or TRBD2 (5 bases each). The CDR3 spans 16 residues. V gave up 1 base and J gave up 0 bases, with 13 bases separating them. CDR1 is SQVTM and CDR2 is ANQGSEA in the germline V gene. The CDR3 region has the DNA TGCAGCGTTGAAGTGGGACGGCTCCGCTCCTACAATGAGCAGTTCTTC. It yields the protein CSVEVGRLRSYNEQFF.

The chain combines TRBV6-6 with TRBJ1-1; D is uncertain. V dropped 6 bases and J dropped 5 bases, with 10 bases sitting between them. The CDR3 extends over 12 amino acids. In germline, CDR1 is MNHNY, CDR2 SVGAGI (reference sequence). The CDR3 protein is CASSERWTEAFF. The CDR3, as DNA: TGTGCCAGCAGCGAACGTTGGACTGAAGCTTTCTTT.

The CDR3 nucleotides are TGTGCCAGCAGCCAAGGCGCCTTGGGCCTTTATGGCTACACCTTC. It codes for CASSQGALGLYGYTF. The chain is built from TRBV14 and TRBJ1-2; D is unclear. Per the germline V gene, CDR1 is SGHDN and CDR2 is FVKESK. V was clipped by 1 base and J by 5 bases, with 14 bases between them. The CDR3 length is 15 residues.